The T cell receptor (beta chain) under discussion was sequenced for a study of blood T cell repertoires in COVID-19. Whole-study context: The analysed material was cDNA or gDNA that came from T cells, B-cell-depleted T cells, or PBMCs.

In Seattle, patients joined the study during active infection and were tracked longitudinally. Trimming shortened V by 6 bases and J by 8 bases, and 23 bases separated the two germline ends. CDR3 length: 16 amino acids. Per the germline V gene, CDR1 is MDHEN and CDR2 is SYDVKM. Generated by immunoSEQ multiplex PCR, the TCRdb table keeps only in-frame clones and is missing some. The repertoire includes 300,000 to 350,000 clones, roughly 89% of them detected once, and around 0.97% sits in the top ten. The TCR was taken from a woman aged 40 to 50 with COVID-19, enrolled during active disease. Sequencing was carried out using peripheral blood. The rearrangement uses TRBV28 and TRBJ2-1; a possible D gene is TRBD1 (5 bases). CDR3 DNA: TGTGCCAGCAGCCTACCTGGGGCAGGGAATATAGATGAGCAGTTCTTC. Translating it yields CASSLPGAGNIDEQFF.